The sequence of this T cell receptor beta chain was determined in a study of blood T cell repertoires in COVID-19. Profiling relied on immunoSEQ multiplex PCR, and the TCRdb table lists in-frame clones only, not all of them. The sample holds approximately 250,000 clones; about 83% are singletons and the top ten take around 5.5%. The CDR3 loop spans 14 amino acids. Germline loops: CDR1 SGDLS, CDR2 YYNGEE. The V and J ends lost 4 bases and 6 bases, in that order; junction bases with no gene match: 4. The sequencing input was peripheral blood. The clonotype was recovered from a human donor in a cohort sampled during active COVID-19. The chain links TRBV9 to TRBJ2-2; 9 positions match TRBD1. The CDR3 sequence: CASSPRDRAGELFF. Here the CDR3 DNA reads TGTGCCAGCAGCCCCAGGGACAGGGCCGGGGAGCTGTTTTTT.